The sequence of this TCR beta chain was determined in a study of PD-1 blockade in mismatch repair-deficient tumors (dated by TCRdb to 2016 to 2017). For the wider study: Between September 2013 and late 2016, the trial enrolled roughly 80 consecutive patients with roughly twelve types of mismatch repair-deficient cancer, all of whom had received prior treatment and were progressing. Tumor-associated T cell clones in the peripheral blood of patients responding to PD-1 blockade were tracked using deep sequencing of TCR CDR3 regions. The full study reports these points: After pembrolizumab, tumor-resident clones, which were often undetectable in blood before treatment, expanded rapidly and then contracted, generally ahead of radiologic responses.

Mismatch repair deficiency was established in every enrolled patient by polymerase chain reaction or immunohistochemistry. TCR sequencing was performed for a few patients who responded to pembrolizumab therapy. The phase II trial prospectively evaluated PD-1 blockade with pembrolizumab in advanced mismatch repair-deficient cancers, independent of tissue of origin. Serial peripheral blood T cell samples were collected before and at multiple times after starting PD-1 blockade. Blood sampling time points were reported as weeks after the first dose of pembrolizumab. V and J lose 1 base and 6 bases, and a span of 14 bases separates them. The CDR3 sequence holds 15 residues, the cysteine and phenylalanine included. Kept here is only the CDR3 DNA, which spans 45 bases and is read in frame from base 1. The germline V gene (reference sequence) gives CDR1 as LNHDA and CDR2 as SQIVND. This clone was detected once. Its recognized antigen is unknown. Within one base of it there is no much larger clone, and no base qualities were kept.

Libraries were prepared through the immunoSEQ multiplex PCR assay. The table was pulled from immuneACCESS by TCRdb, which kept in-frame rearrangements only. Such tables lose some clones; where checked, under half of the loss comes from unresolved V genes, and the rest has no known cause. The sample includes some 120,000 clones, with 70% to 90% observed a single time. The leading ten clones occupy about 13% of the sample. The starting material was peripheral blood, obtained 44 weeks after starting pembrolizumab. The chain employs TRBV19 and TRBJ2-3; possibly the D gene is TRBD1, per 6 matching bases. This receptor was taken from an adult with mismatch repair-deficient cancer. The sequence in DNA is TGTGCCAGTAGTATAGTCCCCAGGGGATCGGATACGCAGTATTTT. This codes for CASSIVPRGSDTQYF.